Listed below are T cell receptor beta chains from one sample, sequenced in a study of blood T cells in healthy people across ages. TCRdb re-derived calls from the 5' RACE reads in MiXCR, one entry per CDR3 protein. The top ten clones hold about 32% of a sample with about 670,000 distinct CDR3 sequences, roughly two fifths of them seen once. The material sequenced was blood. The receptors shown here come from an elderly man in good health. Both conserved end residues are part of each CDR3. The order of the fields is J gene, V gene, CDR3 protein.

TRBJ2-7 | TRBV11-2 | CASSLQGGRAGGYEQYF
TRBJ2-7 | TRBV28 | CASSSQDVRGAEQYF
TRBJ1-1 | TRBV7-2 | CASSFDDRATEAFF
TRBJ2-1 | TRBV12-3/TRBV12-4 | CASSKESPGLAVYNGQFF
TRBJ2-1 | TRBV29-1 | CSVDAGREQFF
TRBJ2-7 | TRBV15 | CATSRQTSGPYEQYF
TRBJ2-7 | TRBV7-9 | CASSRDRGQTYEQYF
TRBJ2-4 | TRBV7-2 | CASSSGLAGAQNIQYF
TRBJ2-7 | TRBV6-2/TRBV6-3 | CASSYTGTALQYF
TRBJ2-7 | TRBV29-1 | CSVFDRGNSVTSYAQYF
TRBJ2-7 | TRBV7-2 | CASSPDRGYEQYF
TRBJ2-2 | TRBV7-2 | CASSLSPPGLAGGNTGELFF
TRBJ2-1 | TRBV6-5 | CASQRGLAGAPNEQFF
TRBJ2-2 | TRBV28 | CATLGGLASSRELFF
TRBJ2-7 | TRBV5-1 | CASSPTEPDEQYF
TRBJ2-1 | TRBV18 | CASSTDRGFGPETQFF
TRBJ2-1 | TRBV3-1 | CASSQRPPMSGGAHNEQFF
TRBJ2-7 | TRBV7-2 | CASSRTDRGGYEQYF
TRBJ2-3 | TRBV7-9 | CASSSSGRATDTQYF
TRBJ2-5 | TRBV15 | CATSPVSVLAGVQETQYF
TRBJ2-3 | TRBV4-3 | CASSQENRGYGTDTQYF
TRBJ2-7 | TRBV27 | CASRDRGVSYEQYF